The sequence of this TCR beta chain was determined in a study of CXCR3-negative and CXCR3-positive naive CD8 T cells. The CDR3 totals 12 residues. The libraries of TRB cDNA were constructed through 5' RACE using UMI labels. TCRdb reprocessed the 5' RACE reads and stores each CDR3 protein as one record, lacking DNA. The sample table sets out tens of thousands of distinct CDR3 sequences. Study-wide results and limits: The level of CXCR3 expression partially decreased after cryopreservation; the majority of assays used fresh PBMCs.

Points on this clonotype: Its antigen is not known.

This sequence joins TRBV12-3 or TRBV12-4 and TRBJ2-3. Material for sequencing was naive CXCR3- CD8+ T cells from blood. Subset meaning: CD45RO-CCR7+CD27+CD95- naive CD8+ T cells lacking CXCR3 (TNR3-). The TCR originated in a human donor in good health. Some clones in this sample may be carry-over from other donors' samples. CDR3 loop: CASRATRDTQYF.